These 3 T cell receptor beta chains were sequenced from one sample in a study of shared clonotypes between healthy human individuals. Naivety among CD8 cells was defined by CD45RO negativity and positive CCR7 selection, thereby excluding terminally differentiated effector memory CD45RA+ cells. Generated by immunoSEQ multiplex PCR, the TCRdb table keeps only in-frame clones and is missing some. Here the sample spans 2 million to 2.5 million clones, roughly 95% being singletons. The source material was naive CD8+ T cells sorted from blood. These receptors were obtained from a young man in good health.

Here the CDR3 reads CASSELAGVPYEQYF. The DNA of the CDR3 is TGTGCCAGCAGTGAACTAGCGGGAGTCCCCTACGAGCAGTACTTC. V gene TRBV2 combines with J gene TRBJ2-7, with 10 bases identical to TRBD2. The CDR3 extends over 15 amino acids. Trimming took 2 bases from V and 2 from J; bases not matched to a gene: 3. The germline CDR1 and CDR2 sequences are SNHLY and FYNNEI.

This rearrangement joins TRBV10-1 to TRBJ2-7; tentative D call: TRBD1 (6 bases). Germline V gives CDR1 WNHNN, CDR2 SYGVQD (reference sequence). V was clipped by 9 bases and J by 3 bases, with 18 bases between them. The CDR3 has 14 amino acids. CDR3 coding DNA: TGCGCCAGGCCTAGACAGGAATTAAACTACGAGCAGTACTTC. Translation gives CARPRQELNYEQYF.

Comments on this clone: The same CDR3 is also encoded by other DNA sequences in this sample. In nucleotides, the CDR3 is TGTGCCAGCAGCTTAGATCCGGGGACAGATACGCAGTATTTT. Encoded protein: CASSLDPGTDTQYF. This sequence joins TRBV11-2 and TRBJ2-3; maybe TRBD2 (5 bases). In germline, CDR1 is SGHAT, CDR2 FQNNGV. Trimming pared 0 bases from V and 3 bases from J, leaving 7 bases between. The CDR3 runs 14 residues.